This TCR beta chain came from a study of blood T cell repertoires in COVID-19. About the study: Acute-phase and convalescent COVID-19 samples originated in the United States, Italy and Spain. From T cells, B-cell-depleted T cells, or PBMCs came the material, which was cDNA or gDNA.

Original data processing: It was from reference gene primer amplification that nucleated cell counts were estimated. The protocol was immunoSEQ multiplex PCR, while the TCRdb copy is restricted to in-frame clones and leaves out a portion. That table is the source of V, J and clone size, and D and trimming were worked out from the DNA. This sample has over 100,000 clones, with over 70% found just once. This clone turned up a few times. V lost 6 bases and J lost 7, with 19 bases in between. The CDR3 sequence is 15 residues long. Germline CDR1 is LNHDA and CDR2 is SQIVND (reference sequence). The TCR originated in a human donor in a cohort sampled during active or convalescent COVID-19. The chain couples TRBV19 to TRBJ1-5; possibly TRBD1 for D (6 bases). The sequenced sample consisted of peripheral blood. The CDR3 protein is CASSYGTLYFQPQHF. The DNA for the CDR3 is TGTGCCAGTAGCTACGGGACACTATATTTCCAGCCCCAGCATTTT.